The T cell receptor beta chain described here comes from a study of type 1 regulatory T cells. Study information: An in vitro protocol generated T-allo10, a Tr1-enriched, alloantigen-specific CD4 T cell product. Study-wide results and caveats: Compared with non-type 1 regulatory T cells, type 1 regulatory T cells showed a more restricted TCR repertoire.

The CDR3 covers 14 residues. V dropped 1 base and J dropped 2 bases, with 9 bases sitting between them. Germline assignment: CDR1 SGDLS and CDR2 YYNGEE. This clonotype appeared a few times. Its antigen is unidentified. TCRdb itself ran the reads through MiXCR, one entry per CDR3 protein. Of about 42,000 distinct CDR3 sequences in the sample, less than 15% were seen once. Sample: cultured non-Tr1 T cells, either the whole culture or a sorted T cell fraction (not recorded which). The rearrangement uses TRBV9 and TRBJ1-1; the D is unclear. The receptor's source is a human donor in good health. Here the CDR3 DNA reads TGTGCCAGCAGCGTATCAACCGGAAACACTGAAGCTTTCTTT. Amino acid sequence: CASSVSTGNTEAFF.